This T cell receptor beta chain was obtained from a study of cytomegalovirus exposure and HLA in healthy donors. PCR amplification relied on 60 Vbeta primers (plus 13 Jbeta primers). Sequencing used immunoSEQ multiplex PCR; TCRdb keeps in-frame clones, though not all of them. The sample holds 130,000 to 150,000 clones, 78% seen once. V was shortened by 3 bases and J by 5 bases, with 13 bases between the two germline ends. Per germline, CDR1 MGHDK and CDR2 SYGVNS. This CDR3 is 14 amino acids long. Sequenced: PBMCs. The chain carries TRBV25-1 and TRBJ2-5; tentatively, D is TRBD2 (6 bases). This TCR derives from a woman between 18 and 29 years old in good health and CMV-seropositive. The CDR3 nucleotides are TGTGCCAGCAGTGACGGAGGCGCGGGGGAGACCCAGTACTTC. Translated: CASSDGGAGETQYF.